These T cell receptor beta chains were read from a single sample in a study of blood T cell repertoires in COVID-19. TCRdb's copy holds only in-frame clones and misses some; the assay was immunoSEQ multiplex PCR. The table includes fewer than 200,000 clones, roughly 90% detected once. Specimen: peripheral blood. These receptors were obtained from a man aged 65-85 years with active or convalescent COVID-19. CDR3s include the opening cysteine and the closing phenylalanine or tryptophan. Each record gives: J gene, clone size, V gene, CDR3 protein. The size field is filled for only some rows; it gives once, few, many or a size class.

TRBJ2-5 few TRBV2 CASRELAGGNQETQYF
TRBJ2-7 NA TRBV7-6 CASSPASGRGSYEQYF
TRBJ2-3 few TRBV6-2/TRBV6-3 CASSYYSGRISDTQYF
TRBJ1-5 few TRBV2 CASSPYSNQPQHF
TRBJ1-1 NA TRBV7-3 CASSLGRGNTEAFF
TRBJ1-6 NA TRBV9 CASSVTGGNSPLHF
TRBJ1-6 NA TRBV7-9 CASSHRTGTEDNSPLHF
TRBJ2-2 NA TRBV7-2 CASARVGQGATGELFF
TRBJ2-2 NA TRBV3-1/TRBV3-2 CASSQAEANTGELFF
TRBJ2-7 NA TRBV7-2 CASSLMQTGGGEQYF
TRBJ1-5 few TRBV19 CASSLDTGNQPQHF
TRBJ2-1 NA TRBV6-4 CASSEQTSGAYNEQFF
TRBJ2-1 NA TRBV13 CASSFTGIPEQFF
TRBJ2-7 NA TRBV18 CASSPGYEQYF
TRBJ2-6 NA TRBV5-6 CASSLDKGPSGANVLTF
TRBJ2-5 NA TRBV6-2/TRBV6-3 CASSRFTGEGKTQYF
TRBJ1-1 NA TRBV7-9 CASRLSRQGNTEAFF
TRBJ2-7 once TRBV18 CASSPGQRFGEQYF
TRBJ2-3 NA TRBV7-9 CASSLEVREGQYF
TRBJ2-2 NA TRBV29-1 CSVNAGQGNTGELFF
TRBJ2-1 NA TRBV6-2/TRBV6-3 CASSRLAGGGNEQFF
TRBJ1-1 few TRBV20-1 CSARGRTEAFF
TRBJ2-1 few TRBV20-1 CSASLVNEQFF
TRBJ2-1 NA TRBV11-2 CASSLANGGGLYNEQFF
TRBJ1-6 NA TRBV7-6 CARNRDRLPNSPLHF
TRBJ1-1 NA TRBV5-1 CASSSPTGAALNTEAFF
TRBJ2-5 NA TRBV5-1 CASSLVPGGQETQYF
TRBJ1-5 few TRBV7-9 CASSLVAQPQHF
TRBJ2-6 NA TRBV5-5 CASSDVRVVSGANVLTF
TRBJ2-1 once TRBV27 CASSPYLAGGVNEQFF
TRBJ2-2 NA TRBV9 CASSVRANTGELFF
TRBJ1-1 once TRBV7-3 CASSLVGLNTEAFF
TRBJ2-1 NA TRBV3-1/TRBV3-2 CASSQDLSGVYNEQFF
TRBJ2-7 NA TRBV7-9 CASSRGLAGTYEQYF
TRBJ2-1 NA TRBV5-5 CATWRGNSYNEQFF
TRBJ2-7 NA TRBV14 CASSRSNHYREGEQYF
TRBJ1-5 NA TRBV11-2 CASSRQGYSNQPQHF
TRBJ2-1 NA TRBV29-1 CSVARVAGSSYNEQFF
TRBJ1-1 NA TRBV20-1 CSASRDSREAFF
TRBJ1-5 NA TRBV5-8 CASSRVGYQPQHF
TRBJ1-6 NA TRBV5-1 CASSPDSGGVVSPLHF
TRBJ2-1 NA TRBV11-2 CASCKGAYNEQFF
TRBJ2-3 once TRBV5-8 CASVAGGDSDTQYF
TRBJ1-6 NA TRBV29-1 CSVCKLPGGGPHISPLHF
TRBJ2-1 once TRBV7-6 CASSPKSVTYNEQFF
TRBJ1-1 few TRBV6-5 CASILQGARPEAFF
TRBJ1-5 NA TRBV27 CASSQGTFVQPQHF
TRBJ2-7 NA TRBV10-2 CASMTQGVNPYEQYF
TRBJ1-6 NA TRBV18 CASSPRMGKDNSPLHF
TRBJ2-2 NA TRBV11-3 CASSLDSGPLSGELFF
TRBJ2-7 NA TRBV28 CASSLWLAERNEQYF
TRBJ1-2 NA TRBV28 CASSKTATRNYGYTF
TRBJ1-5 few TRBV5-8 CASSHRDISYQPQHF
TRBJ2-1 NA TRBV19 CASSTSGGTYNEQFF
TRBJ2-1 NA TRBV11-2 CASSLRGTRLSGGYNEQFF
TRBJ2-3 NA TRBV3-1/TRBV3-2 CASSQAGTGADTQYF
TRBJ1-2 NA TRBV24-1 CATSDRSGYGYTF
TRBJ1-2 NA TRBV9 CASSQQGVYGYTF